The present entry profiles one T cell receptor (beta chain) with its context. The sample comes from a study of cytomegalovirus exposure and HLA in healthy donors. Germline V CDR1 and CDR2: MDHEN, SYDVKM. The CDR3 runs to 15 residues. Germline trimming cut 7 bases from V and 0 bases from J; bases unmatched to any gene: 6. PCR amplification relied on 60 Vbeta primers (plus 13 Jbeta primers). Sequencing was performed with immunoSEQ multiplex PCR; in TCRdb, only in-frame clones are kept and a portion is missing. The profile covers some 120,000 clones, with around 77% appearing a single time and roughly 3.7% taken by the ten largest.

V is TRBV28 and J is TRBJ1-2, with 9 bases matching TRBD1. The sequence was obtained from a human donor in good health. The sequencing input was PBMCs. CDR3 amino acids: CASNTDRGANYGYTF. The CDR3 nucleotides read TGTGCCAGCAACACGGACAGGGGAGCTAACTATGGCTACACCTTC.